The T cell receptor (beta chain) under discussion was sequenced for a study of blood T cells in healthy people across ages. In the study overall: Per every two T cells, about one barcoded beta molecule was captured by template switching.

Isolating PBMCs gave at least 6 million of these cells per sample. Per sample, extraction of total RNA gave at least 5.5 micrograms in every case. There are 9 residues in the CDR3. Looked up from germline, CDR1 is ENHRY and CDR2 is SYGVKD. The V end was cut by 10 bases, the J end by 8 bases, with 8 bases between. PCR was performed a second time for roughly 6 to 12 cycles using a sample-barcoded 5' primer and a J-beta primer mix. MiXCR, run by TCRdb on the 5' RACE reads, gives a single entry per CDR3 protein. The profile shows around 870,000 distinct CDR3 sequences, under 35% of them singletons. Sample: blood. This sequence originates from a woman aged 80 or over in good health. This chain connects TRBV10-3 to TRBJ1-2; D is unclear. The CDR3 region has the DNA TGTGCCACTCCCACCGGCTACACCTTC. It yields the protein CATPTGYTF.